The clone carrying this T cell receptor beta chain was detected a few times. The antigen is not known. The data stem from a study of shared clonotypes between healthy human individuals. Study results and caveats: Lower generation probabilities were found for non-shared clonotypes than for those shared by all four donors. Clonotype sharing levels among donors were expected to vary with sequencing depth.

In germline, CDR1 is GTSNPN, CDR2 SVGIG (reference sequence). The CDR3 runs 15 residues. The V segment lost 0 bases and the J segment 7 bases; nucleotides outside the gene matches: 5. Assay: immunoSEQ multiplex PCR; the TCRdb copy retains only in-frame clones and omits some. The sample comprises some 1 million clones, roughly 75% of which are singletons, and about 1.5% rests with the top ten. The chain combines TRBV30 with TRBJ1-4; TRBD1 agrees at 10 bases. Sequencing was carried out using memory CD4+ T cells sorted from blood. Subset given: CD45RA-negative fraction. The receptor was isolated from a man between 18 and 29 years old in good health. In nucleotides, the CDR3 is TGTGCCTGGAGTGTACGGACAGGGGGGAGTGAAAAACTGTTTTTT. This codes for CAWSVRTGGSEKLFF.